This entry concerns a single T cell receptor beta chain. Antigen unknown. CDR3 length: 12 amino acids. From germline, CDR1 is LNHNV and CDR2 YYDKDF (reference sequence). The V and J ends lost 11 bases and 5 bases respectively, with 16 bases between them. This record belongs to a study of T cells in localized non-small cell lung cancer. General study results and limits: Heterogeneity remains possible because sequencing was limited to only one tumor region.

Sequenced by immunoSEQ multiplex PCR; TCRdb stores in-frame clones only, minus some. The data contain 25,000 or so clones, over 75% of them singletons. The source is a woman between 35 and 70 years old with stage I lung adenocarcinoma. The specimen comprised peripheral blood, sampled before any cancer treatment. V is TRBV15 and J is TRBJ2-7; the D gene is possibly TRBD2 (6 bases). The CDR3 nucleotides are TGTGCCGCCGGGAGAGGTGTGAACGAGCAGTACTTC. This gives the protein CAAGRGVNEQYF.